This is a list of T cell receptor beta chains from one sample in a study of response to subunit inactivated influenza vaccine. From the RT-PCR reads, TCRdb called clonotypes with MiXCR, one entry per CDR3 protein. The table includes 500,000 to 600,000 distinct CDR3 sequences, 7.6% detected once. The source material was PBMCs from blood, sampled about 24 months after vaccination. Every receptor here comes from a man aged 45-69 years who received an inactivated influenza vaccine. CDR3s include the opening cysteine and the closing phenylalanine or tryptophan. The order of the fields is D gene, clone size, V gene, J gene, CDR3 DNA, CDR3 protein. D genes are given only for firm matches. The size field is filled for only some rows; it gives once, few, many or a size class.

d_gene: TRBD1
abundance: few
v_gene: TRBV4-2
j_gene: TRBJ2-1
CDR3nt: TGTGCCAGCAGCCAGGGACAGGGTGGCAATGAGCAGTTCTTC
CDR3aa: CASSQGQGGNEQFF

d_gene: NA
abundance: few
v_gene: TRBV5-1
j_gene: TRBJ1-1
CDR3nt: TGCGCCAGCAGCCCCCGTGGGGGAATGAACACTGAAGCTTTCTTT
CDR3aa: CASSPRGGMNTEAFF

d_gene: TRBD1
abundance: NA
v_gene: TRBV5-1
j_gene: TRBJ2-7
CDR3nt: TGCGCCAGCAGCCCCCGACAGGGACGCGAGCAGTACTTC
CDR3aa: CASSPRQGREQYF

d_gene: NA
abundance: few
v_gene: TRBV28
j_gene: TRBJ1-1
CDR3nt: TGTGCCTCCAACAGTTGGACTGAAGCTTTCTTT
CDR3aa: CASNSWTEAFF

d_gene: NA
abundance: many
v_gene: TRBV12-3/TRBV12-4
j_gene: TRBJ1-1
CDR3nt: TGTGCCAGCAGTTTGCAGGGGACGGGCGGTACTGAAGCTTTCTTT
CDR3aa: CASSLQGTGGTEAFF

d_gene: NA
abundance: many
v_gene: TRBV7-6
j_gene: TRBJ2-5
CDR3nt: TGTGCCAGCAGCCCGTCCGGGTCCATTGAGACCCAGTACTTC
CDR3aa: CASSPSGSIETQYF

d_gene: NA
abundance: many
v_gene: TRBV28
j_gene: TRBJ2-5
CDR3nt: TGTGCCAGCAGTCAGCCAGGGAAAGAGACCCAGTACTTC
CDR3aa: CASSQPGKETQYF

d_gene: TRBD2
abundance: few
v_gene: TRBV6-5
j_gene: TRBJ2-2
CDR3nt: TGTGCCAGCAGTTACTCGCTACTAGCGATACCCGGGGAGCTGTTTTTT
CDR3aa: CASSYSLLAIPGELFF

d_gene: NA
abundance: many
v_gene: TRBV27
j_gene: TRBJ1-1
CDR3nt: TGTGCCAGCAGTTTCGGACACCAGAACACTGAAGCTTTCTTT
CDR3aa: CASSFGHQNTEAFF

d_gene: NA
abundance: many
v_gene: TRBV29-1
j_gene: TRBJ1-2
CDR3nt: TGCAGCGTTGAGCCGCACAACTATGGCTACACCTTC
CDR3aa: CSVEPHNYGYTF

d_gene: TRBD2
abundance: few
v_gene: TRBV6-5
j_gene: TRBJ2-5
CDR3nt: TGTGCCAGCAGTTACCTAGCGGGAGCACAAGAGACCCAGTACTTC
CDR3aa: CASSYLAGAQETQYF

d_gene: NA
abundance: many
v_gene: TRBV21-1
j_gene: TRBJ2-7
CDR3nt: TGTGCCAGCAGCAAAGCTGTAGCGGAACAACTTTACGAGCAGTACTTC
CDR3aa: CASSKAVAEQLYEQYF

d_gene: TRBD2
abundance: NA
v_gene: TRBV27
j_gene: TRBJ2-7
CDR3nt: TGTGCCAGCAGTTTATTTCCAGGGAGGGGCCGCGAGCAGTACTTC
CDR3aa: CASSLFPGRGREQYF

d_gene: TRBD1
abundance: few
v_gene: TRBV12-3/TRBV12-4
j_gene: TRBJ2-5
CDR3nt: TGTGCCAGCAGTCGCCCGGGACAGTTTCAAGAGACCCAGTACTTC
CDR3aa: CASSRPGQFQETQYF

d_gene: NA
abundance: NA
v_gene: TRBV5-6
j_gene: TRBJ2-5
CDR3nt: TGTGCCAGCAGTCCTAGGAGGCAGGGGTCCCAGTACTTC
CDR3aa: CASSPRRQGSQYF

d_gene: NA
abundance: many
v_gene: TRBV5-1
j_gene: TRBJ2-1
CDR3nt: TGCGCCAGCAGCTTGGATGCTAGCGACTACAATGAGCAGTTCTTC
CDR3aa: CASSLDASDYNEQFF

d_gene: TRBD1
abundance: many
v_gene: TRBV3-1
j_gene: TRBJ1-5
CDR3nt: TGTGCCAGCAGCCAGACGACAGGGCGCAATCAGCCCCAGCATTTT
CDR3aa: CASSQTTGRNQPQHF

d_gene: NA
abundance: few
v_gene: TRBV11-2
j_gene: TRBJ1-2
CDR3nt: TGTGCCAGCAGCTTAGAGGCCAGCCTCTCCTATGGCTACACCTTC
CDR3aa: CASSLEASLSYGYTF

d_gene: TRBD2
abundance: NA
v_gene: TRBV5-1
j_gene: TRBJ2-3
CDR3nt: TGCGCCAGCAGCTTGGTAGCTAGCGGTACTGACACAGATACGCAGTATTTT
CDR3aa: CASSLVASGTDTDTQYF

d_gene: NA
abundance: NA
v_gene: TRBV20-1
j_gene: TRBJ1-2
CDR3nt: TGCAGTGCTAGAGATGGGGCAGGGCTTAGCTACACCTTC
CDR3aa: CSARDGAGLSYTF

d_gene: TRBD2
abundance: few
v_gene: TRBV6-2/TRBV6-3
j_gene: TRBJ2-3
CDR3nt: TGTGCCAGCAGTTACCGACTAGCGGGAGATACGCAGTATTTT
CDR3aa: CASSYRLAGDTQYF

d_gene: NA
abundance: few
v_gene: TRBV7-8
j_gene: TRBJ2-6
CDR3nt: TGTGCCAGCAGCCAAAACTCTGGGGCCAACGTCCTGACTTTC
CDR3aa: CASSQNSGANVLTF

d_gene: NA
abundance: NA
v_gene: TRBV5-1
j_gene: TRBJ1-2
CDR3nt: TGCGCCAGCAGCTTGGAGGGGCTGAAGGGTGGCTACACCTTC
CDR3aa: CASSLEGLKGGYTF

d_gene: NA
abundance: NA
v_gene: TRBV2
j_gene: TRBJ2-2
CDR3nt: TGTGCCAGCAATGGCTTAAGAGACACCGGGGAGCTGTTTTTT
CDR3aa: CASNGLRDTGELFF

d_gene: NA
abundance: NA
v_gene: TRBV20-1
j_gene: TRBJ1-2
CDR3nt: TGCAGTGCGTCTTCGGGACGGACGATAGCTAACTATGGCTACACCTTC
CDR3aa: CSASSGRTIANYGYTF

d_gene: NA
abundance: many
v_gene: TRBV7-2
j_gene: TRBJ2-1
CDR3nt: TGTGCCAGCAGCTTAGCGGTGAATACTGAGCAGTTCTTC
CDR3aa: CASSLAVNTEQFF

d_gene: TRBD1
abundance: few
v_gene: TRBV5-5
j_gene: TRBJ1-2
CDR3nt: TGTGCCAGCAGCTGGGACAGGGGAAGCTATGGCTACACCTTC
CDR3aa: CASSWDRGSYGYTF

d_gene: NA
abundance: NA
v_gene: TRBV6-5
j_gene: TRBJ2-3
CDR3nt: TGTGCCAGCAGTTACTCGAGAGATACCACAGATACGCAGTATTTT
CDR3aa: CASSYSRDTTDTQYF

d_gene: TRBD2
abundance: few
v_gene: TRBV6-1
j_gene: TRBJ2-7
CDR3nt: TGTGCCAGCAGCAACGGCGGGAGTGTCTACGAGCAGTACTTC
CDR3aa: CASSNGGSVYEQYF

d_gene: TRBD2
abundance: NA
v_gene: TRBV12-3/TRBV12-4
j_gene: TRBJ2-7
CDR3nt: TGTGCCAGCAGGCCCACTAGCGGGCGGGCCTACGAGCAGTACTTC
CDR3aa: CASRPTSGRAYEQYF

d_gene: TRBD1
abundance: NA
v_gene: TRBV4-2
j_gene: TRBJ1-1
CDR3nt: TGTGCCAGCAGCCAAGCAGGGGGCCTTGAAGCTTTCTTT
CDR3aa: CASSQAGGLEAFF

d_gene: NA
abundance: few
v_gene: TRBV4-3
j_gene: TRBJ2-7
CDR3nt: TGCGCCAGCAGCCAAGACAGCGACAGGAGCTCCTACGAGCAGTACTTC
CDR3aa: CASSQDSDRSSYEQYF

d_gene: TRBD1
abundance: NA
v_gene: TRBV7-8
j_gene: TRBJ1-5
CDR3nt: TGTGCCAGCAGCTTAGCTGGGGACAGGGAGAATCAGCCCCAGCATTTT
CDR3aa: CASSLAGDRENQPQHF

d_gene: NA
abundance: few
v_gene: TRBV25-1
j_gene: TRBJ2-3
CDR3nt: TGTGCCAGCATGAGACCCGGGCCAGGCACAGATACGCAGTATTTT
CDR3aa: CASMRPGPGTDTQYF

d_gene: NA
abundance: NA
v_gene: TRBV6-2/TRBV6-3
j_gene: TRBJ1-2
CDR3nt: TGTGCCAGCAGTGACGCGAAAAGACCGAGGGTCGCAGGGGACGGCTACACCTTC
CDR3aa: CASSDAKRPRVAGDGYTF

d_gene: NA
abundance: few
v_gene: TRBV4-3
j_gene: TRBJ1-2
CDR3nt: TGCGCCAGCAGCAAAGCGGGGAACTATGGCTACACCTTC
CDR3aa: CASSKAGNYGYTF

d_gene: TRBD2
abundance: NA
v_gene: TRBV10-3
j_gene: TRBJ2-5
CDR3nt: TGTGCCATCAGTGAGTCGAGCGGGGGGAATGGCGAGACCCAGTACTTC
CDR3aa: CAISESSGGNGETQYF

d_gene: NA
abundance: NA
v_gene: TRBV7-2
j_gene: TRBJ2-5
CDR3nt: TGTGCCAGCAGTAAAAGGAGGGTAGAGACCCAGTACTTC
CDR3aa: CASSKRRVETQYF

d_gene: TRBD1
abundance: few
v_gene: TRBV28
j_gene: TRBJ2-5
CDR3nt: TGTGCCAGCAGTCCCGGGGACAGGCAACAAGAGACCCAGTACTTC
CDR3aa: CASSPGDRQQETQYF

d_gene: NA
abundance: few
v_gene: TRBV6-5
j_gene: TRBJ1-5
CDR3nt: TGTGCCAGCAGTTACGTGGGGGCGGGTCAGCCCCAGCATTTT
CDR3aa: CASSYVGAGQPQHF

d_gene: TRBD2
abundance: few
v_gene: TRBV5-1
j_gene: TRBJ2-7
CDR3nt: TGCGCCAGCAGCTTCTCCGGGACTAGCGGGGGTGCCTTTCGGGAGCAGTACTTC
CDR3aa: CASSFSGTSGGAFREQYF

d_gene: NA
abundance: NA
v_gene: TRBV20-1
j_gene: TRBJ2-7
CDR3nt: TGCAGTGCTAGAGGCGCTAGCTCCTACGAGCAGTACTTC
CDR3aa: CSARGASSYEQYF

d_gene: TRBD2
abundance: NA
v_gene: TRBV2
j_gene: TRBJ2-7
CDR3nt: TGTGCCAGCAGTGGTAGCGGGGGGGATTCCTACGAGCAGTACTTC
CDR3aa: CASSGSGGDSYEQYF

d_gene: NA
abundance: many
v_gene: TRBV20-1
j_gene: TRBJ1-1
CDR3nt: TGCAGTGCTAGAGATCACACGGGGGCGGGGGTAGGTACTGAAGCTTTCTTT
CDR3aa: CSARDHTGAGVGTEAFF

d_gene: TRBD1
abundance: NA
v_gene: TRBV7-9
j_gene: TRBJ1-4
CDR3nt: TGTGCCAGCAGCCATCAGACAGGGGGCATTGAAAAACTGTTTTTT
CDR3aa: CASSHQTGGIEKLFF

d_gene: NA
abundance: many
v_gene: TRBV5-5
j_gene: TRBJ1-1
CDR3nt: TGTGCCAGCAGCTTGGTCGGTCAGACGGAAGCTTTCTTT
CDR3aa: CASSLVGQTEAFF

d_gene: TRBD2
abundance: NA
v_gene: TRBV4-2
j_gene: TRBJ2-2
CDR3nt: TGTGCCAGCAGCCAAGCGACTAGCAGGAACACCGGGGAGCTGTTTTTT
CDR3aa: CASSQATSRNTGELFF

d_gene: TRBD2
abundance: NA
v_gene: TRBV5-1
j_gene: TRBJ2-5
CDR3nt: TGCGCCAGCAGCTCCGCCCAGGGAGGGGAGACCCAGTACTTC
CDR3aa: CASSSAQGGETQYF

d_gene: NA
abundance: many
v_gene: TRBV20-1
j_gene: TRBJ1-5
CDR3nt: TGCAGTGCTAGTTTCGGGACATCTAGTCTCCAGCCCCAGCATTTT
CDR3aa: CSASFGTSSLQPQHF

d_gene: NA
abundance: NA
v_gene: TRBV6-2/TRBV6-3
j_gene: TRBJ2-3
CDR3nt: TGTGCCACCGGACAGCACACAGATACGCAGTATTTT
CDR3aa: CATGQHTDTQYF